Below, 10 T cell receptor beta chains from the same sample are listed, as sequenced in a study of tumor-infiltrating lymphocytes in primary liver carcinoma (dated by TCRdb to between 2016 and 2019). Without any cell sorting, total RNA and DNA were co-extracted from approximately 20-30 mg of bulk tissue using the AllPrep DNA/RNA mini kit. Sequenced using an Illumina HiSeq 2500. A constant-region primer and ProtoScript II reverse transcriptase were used to reverse-transcribe TCRbeta-specific cDNA from about 530 ng total RNA. TCRbeta libraries were built with three nested multiplex PCR rounds, a slightly modified ARM-PCR procedure. Multiplex TRBV1-TRBV30 forward primers and a Cbeta reverse primer were used in the first two PCR rounds, each of which was run for around 10 cycles. Through fastp at Q25 and MiXCR, TCRdb rebuilt clones from the public reads, retaining in-frame beta chains. A single entry per CDR3 protein holds the most common genes and DNA from its merged rows. This sample comprises fewer than 200,000 distinct CDR3 sequences, about 82% of them detected only once. The ten most abundant clones make up about a sixth of the sample.

Sequencing was carried out using tumor tissue from primary liver carcinoma. Receptor source: a man in his forties with primary liver carcinoma and hepatitis B virus infection.

With respect to this clonotype: The germline gene is not matched at one end of the junction; a read error may be the cause. The chain links TRBV5-5 to TRBJ2-2; 9 nucleotides match TRBD1. CDR3 size: 17 residues. Germline CDR1 and CDR2: SGHKS and YYEKEE (reference sequence). The CDR3 region is CASNPTTGGENIGELFF. Written as DNA, the CDR3 is TGTGCCAGCAACCCAACCACAGGGGGCGAGAACATCGGGGAGCTGTTTTTT. Full variable domain (rest looked up from reference TRBV5-5 and TRBJ2-2): DAGVTQSPTHLIKTRGQQVTLRCSPISGHKSVSWYQQVLGQGPQFIFQYYEKEERGRGNFPDRFSARQFPNYSSELNVNALLLGDSALYLCASNPTTGGENIGELFFGEGSRLTVL.

Points on this clonotype: Mismatch with germline at one junction end may stem from a read error. The genes are TRBV6-6 and TRBJ1-3, with 10 bases that match TRBD1. Germline V gives CDR1 MNHNY, CDR2 SVGAGI (reference sequence). There are 15 residues in the CDR3. CDR3: CASSYGTGAGNTLYF. The DNA of the CDR3 is TGTGCCAGCAGTTACGGGACAGGGGCTGGAAACACCTTATATTTT.

Remarks on this clonotype: The junction does not match germline at one end; this may be a read error. The chain employs TRBV12-3 or TRBV12-4 and TRBJ2-2; D may be TRBD1 or TRBD2 (5 bases each). The CDR3 has 14 amino acids. CDR3 DNA: TGTGCCAGCATGGAGACAGCGAATACCGGGGAGCTGTTATTT. It specifies CASMETANTGELLF.

With respect to this clonotype: Its ends do not fully match the called genes, so a read error is possible. The chain is built from TRBV4-2 and TRBJ2-7; possible D gene TRBD2, 5 bases. The CDR3 has 14 residues. Germline V gives CDR1 LGHNA, CDR2 YNFKEQ. The CDR3 protein is CVSSQGREGHKQYF. As DNA, the CDR3 is TGTGTCAGCAGCCAAGGTCGAGAGGGCCACAAGCAGTACTTC.

Turning to this clonotype: A much larger clone differs by one base, so this may be a read error. The CDR3 does not close with the conserved phenylalanine or tryptophan, likely indicating a read error. The chain uses TRBV30 and TRBJ2-1; D gene unclear. The CDR3 contains 13 residues. The V and J ends lost 3 bases and 8 bases respectively, with 14 bases between them. Per germline, CDR1 GTSNPN and CDR2 SVGIG (reference sequence). The CDR3 DNA reads TGTGCCTGGAGGCCTTCCTTTGCGGATGAGCAGTTCATC. This sequence encodes CAWRPSFADEQFI.

Worth noting for this clonotype: No conserved phenylalanine or tryptophan is present at the end of the CDR3, so a read error is the likely explanation. This sequence joins TRBV29-1 and TRBJ2-1; 8 bases are shared with TRBD2. The CDR3 consists of 13 residues. CDR1 SQVTM and CDR2 ANQGSEA come from the germline V gene. CDR3 residues: CSSGTRNWNEQFL. The CDR3 coding sequence is TGCAGTTCCGGGACTAGGAACTGGAATGAGCAGTTCTTA.

On this clonotype: The junction and the germline gene differ at one end; a read error may be behind it. The chain uses TRBV5-1 and TRBJ1-3; D unresolved. The CDR3 totals 16 residues. CDR1 and CDR2 from the germline V gene are SGHRS and YFSETQ. CDR3 sequence reads: CASSLVGQNPGITIYF. In DNA, the CDR3 is TGCGCCAGCAGCTTGGTCGGGCAGAACCCTGGAATCACCATATATTTT.

This chain links TRBV6-5 with TRBJ2-1, with 10 bases matching TRBD1. The CDR3 has 15 amino acids. Germline assignment: CDR1 MNHEY and CDR2 SVGAGI. The junction had 7 bases not matched to a gene; V was cut back by 2 bases and J by 9 bases. In DNA form, the CDR3 reads TGTGCCAGCAGTTACGGGACAGGGGCGTCCAGTGAGCAGTTCTTC. This sequence encodes CASSYGTGASSEQFF.

In regard to this clonotype: Germline and junction disagree at one end, which may indicate a read error. The chain has TRBV29-1 and TRBJ2-5, with D perhaps matching TRBD1 or TRBD2 (6 bases each). The germline V gene encodes CDR1 SQVTM and CDR2 ANQGSEA. This CDR3 comprises 13 residues. In DNA form, the CDR3 reads TGCGACGTTGAAGAGGGGGGCCAAGAAACCCAGTACTTC. Residues: CDVEEGGQETQYF.

This clonotype was seen a handful of times. The junction and the germline gene differ at one end; a read error may be behind it. J is TRBJ1-5 and V is TRBV6-1; D perhaps matches TRBD1 (5 bases). The CDR3 is made up of 13 amino acids. Germline V gene lookup returns CDR1 MNHNS and CDR2 SASEGT. CDR3 sequence (DNA): TGTGCCAGCAGCGCTGGGGGTAATCGGCCCCAGCATTTT. Residues: CASSAGGNRPQHF.